This T cell receptor beta chain was obtained from a study of CD8 T cells in Susac syndrome. The CDR3 is made up of 14 amino acids. V lost 5 bases to trimming and J lost 4 bases, with 14 bases between them. CDR1 and CDR2 from the germline V gene are SGHTA and FQGNSA. Random hexamers primed reverse transcription of 0.5 to 1 ug RNA. Amplification of the TCR beta CDR3 was carried out by immunoSEQ multiplex PCR, which spanned a total of 54 Vbeta and 13 Jbeta segments. TCRdb called the immunoSEQ multiplex PCR reads again in MiXCR, with one record for every CDR3 protein. The sample shows 170,000 or so distinct CDR3 sequences, roughly 95% of them seen only once. Negative isolation yielded CD4+ and CD8+ T cells, and FACS enriched TEMRA cells.

V and J are TRBV7-2 and TRBJ1-1; D unclear. The clonotype comes from a human donor with Susac syndrome. The sample consisted of CD4+ T cells from PBMCs. CDR3 DNA: TGTGCCAGCAGCCTCGGGGATTTGGGCACTGAAGCTTTCTTT. This sequence encodes CASSLGDLGTEAFF.